The rows below give T cell receptor beta chains drawn from one sample of a study of blood T cell repertoires in COVID-19. This table comes from immunoSEQ multiplex PCR, and its TCRdb copy is limited to in-frame clones, with some not included. This table has over 75,000 clones, about 82% appearing once. Source material: peripheral blood. The receptors stem from a human donor in a cohort sampled during active COVID-19. CDR3s include the opening cysteine and the closing phenylalanine or tryptophan. A D gene is named only where the DNA matches it firmly. Rows may omit the clone size; those that give it use once, few, many or a size class.

D gene: TRBD1; clone size: few; V gene: TRBV7-9; J gene: TRBJ1-5; CDR3 protein: CASSAPGQGQPQHF; CDR3 DNA: TGTGCCAGCTCGGCCCCCGGACAGGGTCAGCCCCAGCATTTT
D gene: NA; clone size: NA; V gene: TRBV4-3; J gene: TRBJ2-7; CDR3 protein: CASSQGDSSPDYEQYF; CDR3 DNA: TGCGCCAGCAGCCAGGGGGACTCGAGTCCCGACTACGAGCAGTACTTC
D gene: NA; clone size: few; V gene: TRBV27; J gene: TRBJ1-1; CDR3 protein: CASSFSRGNTEAFF; CDR3 DNA: TGTGCCAGCAGTTTTTCCAGGGGAAACACTGAAGCTTTCTTT
D gene: NA; clone size: NA; V gene: TRBV12-5; J gene: TRBJ2-1; CDR3 protein: CASGLVGDGSHEQFF; CDR3 DNA: TGTGCTAGTGGTTTGGTAGGTGACGGGAGCCATGAGCAGTTCTTC
D gene: NA; clone size: NA; V gene: TRBV9; J gene: TRBJ2-3; CDR3 protein: CASSVVGSVITDTQYF; CDR3 DNA: TGTGCCAGCAGCGTAGTTGGTAGCGTGATCACAGATACGCAGTATTTT
D gene: NA; clone size: NA; V gene: TRBV11-3; J gene: TRBJ2-3; CDR3 protein: CASSLGDITDTQYF; CDR3 DNA: TGTGCCAGCAGCTTAGGGGACATAACAGATACGCAGTATTTT
D gene: NA; clone size: NA; V gene: TRBV2; J gene: TRBJ1-5; CDR3 protein: CASSLGRGMQPQHF; CDR3 DNA: TGTGCCAGCAGCCTAGGTCGGGGTATGCAGCCCCAGCATTTT
D gene: TRBD2; clone size: NA; V gene: TRBV18; J gene: TRBJ2-3; CDR3 protein: CASSPPGLARNTDTQYF; CDR3 DNA: TGTGCCAGCTCACCCCCGGGACTAGCAAGGAACACAGATACGCAGTATTTT
D gene: TRBD2; clone size: NA; V gene: TRBV9; J gene: TRBJ2-2; CDR3 protein: CASSVALAGNTGELFF; CDR3 DNA: TGTGCCAGCAGCGTAGCTCTAGCGGGGAACACCGGGGAGCTGTTTTTT
D gene: NA; clone size: few; V gene: TRBV24-1; J gene: TRBJ1-5; CDR3 protein: CATSAGTGYSFQPQHF; CDR3 DNA: TGTGCCACCAGTGCGGGAACAGGGTATAGCTTTCAGCCCCAGCATTTT
D gene: TRBD1; clone size: NA; V gene: TRBV5-6; J gene: TRBJ1-2; CDR3 protein: CASSVGQGADYGYTF; CDR3 DNA: TGTGCCAGCAGCGTGGGACAGGGGGCCGACTATGGCTACACCTTC
D gene: TRBD1; clone size: NA; V gene: TRBV13; J gene: TRBJ2-5; CDR3 protein: CASSTSGTVGQETQYF; CDR3 DNA: TGTGCCAGCAGCACCTCCGGGACAGTGGGCCAAGAGACCCAGTACTTC
D gene: TRBD2; clone size: NA; V gene: TRBV10-3; J gene: TRBJ2-7; CDR3 protein: CAIRTSGRIYEQYF; CDR3 DNA: TGTGCCATCAGGACTAGCGGGAGAATCTACGAGCAGTACTTC
D gene: NA; clone size: once; V gene: TRBV4-3; J gene: TRBJ2-7; CDR3 protein: CASSQWDNDYEQYF; CDR3 DNA: TGCGCCAGCAGCCAATGGGACAATGACTACGAGCAGTACTTC
D gene: TRBD1; clone size: NA; V gene: TRBV27; J gene: TRBJ2-1; CDR3 protein: CASIPPGTDYNEQFF; CDR3 DNA: TGTGCCAGCATCCCCCCGGGGACAGACTACAATGAGCAGTTCTTC
D gene: TRBD2; clone size: NA; V gene: TRBV24-1; J gene: TRBJ2-1; CDR3 protein: CATSGSGRQTYNEQFF; CDR3 DNA: TGTGCCACCAGTGGGAGCGGGAGGCAAACTTACAATGAGCAGTTCTTC
D gene: TRBD2; clone size: NA; V gene: TRBV9; J gene: TRBJ2-1; CDR3 protein: CASSPPGAGGVDEQFF; CDR3 DNA: TGTGCCAGCAGCCCCCCCGGAGCGGGAGGCGTCGATGAGCAGTTCTTC
D gene: TRBD2; clone size: NA; V gene: TRBV3-1/TRBV3-2; J gene: TRBJ2-5; CDR3 protein: CASSQTSGGTQETQYF; CDR3 DNA: TGTGCCAGCAGCCAAACTAGCGGGGGGACCCAAGAGACCCAGTACTTC
D gene: TRBD1; clone size: many; V gene: TRBV29-1; J gene: TRBJ1-3; CDR3 protein: CSGKTGVGNTIYF; CDR3 DNA: TGCAGCGGAAAGACAGGGGTGGGAAACACCATATATTTT
D gene: NA; clone size: NA; V gene: TRBV30; J gene: TRBJ1-1; CDR3 protein: CAWSWRRKDTEAFF; CDR3 DNA: TGTGCCTGGAGCTGGAGGAGGAAGGACACTGAAGCTTTCTTT
D gene: NA; clone size: NA; V gene: TRBV28; J gene: TRBJ1-4; CDR3 protein: CASSPPGVINEKLFF; CDR3 DNA: TGTGCCAGCAGTCCGCCAGGGGTGATTAATGAAAAACTGTTTTTT
D gene: NA; clone size: NA; V gene: TRBV19; J gene: TRBJ1-6; CDR3 protein: CASSIGSYNSPLHF; CDR3 DNA: TGTGCCAGTAGTATCGGGTCTTATAATTCACCCCTCCACTTT
D gene: NA; clone size: NA; V gene: TRBV19; J gene: TRBJ1-2; CDR3 protein: CASMGPNYGYTF; CDR3 DNA: TGTGCCAGTATGGGCCCTAACTATGGCTACACCTTC
D gene: TRBD1; clone size: NA; V gene: TRBV6-5; J gene: TRBJ1-2; CDR3 protein: CASSYRVAGGSYGYTF; CDR3 DNA: TGTGCCAGCAGTTACAGGGTGGCAGGGGGATCCTATGGCTACACCTTC
D gene: NA; clone size: NA; V gene: TRBV4-2; J gene: TRBJ1-3; CDR3 protein: CASSQDRTSQGTIYF; CDR3 DNA: TGTGCCAGCAGCCAAGATAGAACCTCGCAGGGCACCATATATTTT
D gene: TRBD2; clone size: NA; V gene: TRBV9; J gene: TRBJ2-3; CDR3 protein: CASSVLGLAGDTDTQYF; CDR3 DNA: TGTGCCAGCAGCGTTTTGGGACTAGCGGGAGACACAGATACGCAGTATTTT
D gene: NA; clone size: once; V gene: TRBV21-1; J gene: TRBJ2-6; CDR3 protein: CASSKEFQVSDQYSGANVLTF; CDR3 DNA: TGTGCCAGCAGCAAAGAATTTCAGGTGTCAGACCAATACTCTGGGGCCAACGTCCTGACTTTC
D gene: NA; clone size: NA; V gene: TRBV7-2; J gene: TRBJ2-6; CDR3 protein: CASSEVLSGANVLTF; CDR3 DNA: TGTGCCAGCAGCGAGGTATTGTCTGGGGCCAACGTCCTGACTTTC
D gene: TRBD2; clone size: NA; V gene: TRBV29-1; J gene: TRBJ2-7; CDR3 protein: CSVVLAGTYEQYF; CDR3 DNA: TGCAGCGTCGTACTAGCGGGAACCTACGAGCAGTACTTC
D gene: TRBD2; clone size: NA; V gene: TRBV14; J gene: TRBJ2-7; CDR3 protein: CASSQDSEFGLAGVTSYEQYF; CDR3 DNA: TGTGCCAGCAGCCAAGATTCGGAGTTTGGACTAGCGGGGGTTACCTCCTACGAGCAGTACTTC
D gene: TRBD1; clone size: NA; V gene: TRBV5-1; J gene: TRBJ2-7; CDR3 protein: CASSTGQGAGEEQYF; CDR3 DNA: TGCGCCAGCAGCACCGGACAGGGGGCAGGTGAAGAGCAGTACTTC
D gene: TRBD1; clone size: NA; V gene: TRBV11-2; J gene: TRBJ1-6; CDR3 protein: CASSLDLDRANSPLHF; CDR3 DNA: TGTGCCAGCAGCTTAGATTTAGACAGGGCTAATTCACCCCTCCACTTT
D gene: TRBD1; clone size: NA; V gene: TRBV25-1; J gene: TRBJ2-2; CDR3 protein: CASSKTGTGRTGELFF; CDR3 DNA: TGTGCCAGCAGTAAAACCGGGACAGGGCGCACCGGGGAGCTGTTTTTT
D gene: NA; clone size: NA; V gene: TRBV21-1; J gene: TRBJ2-7; CDR3 protein: CASSTSGQIYEQYF; CDR3 DNA: TGTGCCAGCAGCACCTCCGGACAGATCTACGAGCAGTACTTC
D gene: NA; clone size: NA; V gene: TRBV13; J gene: TRBJ1-1; CDR3 protein: CASSSGGVTEAFF; CDR3 DNA: TGTGCCAGCAGTTCGGGGGGAGTAACTGAAGCTTTCTTT
D gene: TRBD1; clone size: NA; V gene: TRBV19; J gene: TRBJ1-5; CDR3 protein: CASSSRTGGYGNQPQHF; CDR3 DNA: TGTGCCAGTAGTTCACGGACAGGGGGGTACGGAAATCAGCCCCAGCATTTT
D gene: TRBD2; clone size: NA; V gene: TRBV2; J gene: TRBJ2-1; CDR3 protein: CASSGALAATYNEQFF; CDR3 DNA: TGTGCCAGCAGTGGAGCCCTAGCGGCGACCTACAATGAGCAGTTCTTC
D gene: TRBD1; clone size: NA; V gene: TRBV4-3; J gene: TRBJ2-5; CDR3 protein: CASSAWTGEETQYF; CDR3 DNA: TGCGCCAGCAGCGCTTGGACAGGCGAAGAGACCCAGTACTTC
D gene: TRBD1; clone size: NA; V gene: TRBV2; J gene: TRBJ1-2; CDR3 protein: CASSAGTGTSSYGYTF; CDR3 DNA: TGTGCCAGCAGCGCCGGGACAGGGACCTCTAGCTATGGCTACACCTTC
D gene: NA; clone size: once; V gene: TRBV4-3; J gene: TRBJ1-1; CDR3 protein: CASSQDFGSRKLFF; CDR3 DNA: TGCGCCAGCAGCCAAGATTTTGGCTCGAGGAAGCTTTTCTTT
D gene: NA; clone size: NA; V gene: TRBV30; J gene: TRBJ1-1; CDR3 protein: CAWSTTGTEAFF; CDR3 DNA: TGTGCCTGGAGTACGACTGGCACTGAAGCTTTCTTT
D gene: NA; clone size: once; V gene: TRBV4-3; J gene: TRBJ1-1; CDR3 protein: CASSQDGQQLNTEAFF; CDR3 DNA: TGCGCCAGCAGCCAAGACGGACAGCAATTGAACACTGAAGCTTTCTTT
D gene: TRBD1; clone size: NA; V gene: TRBV18; J gene: TRBJ2-4; CDR3 protein: CASSPTGEWNIQYF; CDR3 DNA: TGTGCCAGCTCCCCGACAGGGGAGTGGAACATTCAGTACTTC
D gene: TRBD1; clone size: NA; V gene: TRBV2; J gene: TRBJ1-4; CDR3 protein: CASSSSRQGNEKLFF; CDR3 DNA: TGTGCCAGCAGTTCTTCAAGACAGGGTAACGAAAAACTGTTTTTT
D gene: TRBD1; clone size: NA; V gene: TRBV3-1/TRBV3-2; J gene: TRBJ2-5; CDR3 protein: CASSQENRTGGKETQYF; CDR3 DNA: TGTGCCAGCAGCCAAGAGAATAGGACAGGGGGGAAAGAGACCCAGTACTTC
D gene: TRBD1; clone size: NA; V gene: TRBV6-6; J gene: TRBJ1-6; CDR3 protein: CASSGGTGGNSPLHF; CDR3 DNA: TGTGCCAGCAGTGGGGGGACAGGGGGGAATTCACCCCTCCACTTT
D gene: NA; clone size: NA; V gene: TRBV25-1; J gene: TRBJ1-2; CDR3 protein: CASSTSLGGYGYTF; CDR3 DNA: TGTGCCAGCAGTACCTCCCTGGGAGGGTATGGCTACACCTTC
D gene: NA; clone size: NA; V gene: TRBV9; J gene: TRBJ2-7; CDR3 protein: CASSVRSRADEQYF; CDR3 DNA: TGTGCCAGCAGCGTAAGGTCCAGGGCCGACGAGCAGTACTTC
D gene: NA; clone size: NA; V gene: TRBV9; J gene: TRBJ1-3; CDR3 protein: CASSVEEGAGNTIYF; CDR3 DNA: TGTGCCAGCAGCGTAGAGGAGGGTGCTGGAAACACCATATATTTT
D gene: TRBD1; clone size: once; V gene: TRBV7-2; J gene: TRBJ2-5; CDR3 protein: CASSSGTVSQETQYF; CDR3 DNA: TGTGCCAGCAGCTCCGGGACAGTATCCCAAGAGACCCAGTACTTC
D gene: NA; clone size: NA; V gene: TRBV7-2; J gene: TRBJ1-2; CDR3 protein: CASSLASQGGGYTF; CDR3 DNA: TGTGCCAGCAGCTTAGCTAGTCAGGGTGGTGGCTACACCTTC
D gene: TRBD1; clone size: NA; V gene: TRBV10-3; J gene: TRBJ2-3; CDR3 protein: CAISERTGALDTQYF; CDR3 DNA: TGTGCCATCAGTGAGAGGACAGGGGCCTTAGATACGCAGTATTTT
D gene: TRBD2; clone size: NA; V gene: TRBV28; J gene: TRBJ2-3; CDR3 protein: CASSFGGSSTDTQYF; CDR3 DNA: TGTGCCAGCAGTTTCGGCGGGAGTAGCACAGATACGCAGTATTTT
D gene: NA; clone size: NA; V gene: TRBV7-9; J gene: TRBJ1-5; CDR3 protein: CASSSTESNQPQHF; CDR3 DNA: TGTGCCAGCAGCTCGACAGAGTCCAATCAGCCCCAGCATTTT
D gene: TRBD1; clone size: NA; V gene: TRBV19; J gene: TRBJ1-6; CDR3 protein: CASSAPGGMTPLHF; CDR3 DNA: TGTGCCAGTAGTGCCCCAGGGGGCATGACACCCCTCCACTTT
D gene: TRBD2; clone size: NA; V gene: TRBV28; J gene: TRBJ2-7; CDR3 protein: CASSTTIEAGGPYEQYF; CDR3 DNA: TGTGCCAGCAGTACGACTATAGAAGCGGGAGGGCCATACGAGCAGTACTTC